The clone carrying this T cell receptor (beta chain) appeared many times. Its specificity is unknown. TCRdb independently ran MiXCR on the 5' RACE reads; one entry per CDR3 protein. The sample has about 530,000 distinct CDR3 sequences; roughly 15% are singletons. The data were taken from a study of identical twins. General observations from the study: Out-of-frame beta chain sequences displayed weaker excess sharing between twins. Cross-sectional statistical analysis, not tracking of the same donors, underpinned the conclusions. Those out-of-frame alpha sequences shared by twins showed an excess of low generation probability. Potential partial confounding of zero-insertion analyses by invariant MAIT and iNKT cells was noted.

The V end was cut by 4 bases, the J end by 4 bases, with 11 bases between. The CDR3 covers 13 residues. Germline V gene data show CDR1 as ENHRY and CDR2 as SYGVKD. This sample was also put to use in a study of yellow fever vaccine responses in identical twins.

The origin of this receptor is a woman under 30 in good health. Material for sequencing was CD4+ T cells sorted from blood. V usage is TRBV10-3 and J usage is TRBJ2-7; D possibly corresponds to TRBD2 (6 bases). The CDR3, as DNA: TGTGCCATCAGTGGGGACGCGGGATACGAGCAGTACTTC. Protein: CAISGDAGYEQYF.